This TCR beta chain was sequenced in a study of T cell repertoires in cytomegalovirus infection. Study observations and caveats: In two of eight donors, the top clonotype was HLA-C-restricted CMV-specific. There were carriers of CMV plus the relevant HLA, and cumulative public TCR beta family frequency identified them.

A note on this clonotype: Its cognate antigen is unknown.

V gave up 3 bases and J gave up 4 bases; unmatched junction bases: 6. The CDR3 has 15 residues. Per germline, CDR1 DFQATT and CDR2 SNEGSKA (reference sequence). MiXCR, run by TCRdb on the reads, gives a single entry per CDR3 protein. In the table there are about 260,000 distinct CDR3 sequences, roughly 13% of which are singletons. This clonotype was obtained from a human donor in good health (CMV status not recorded). Some clones in this sample may be carry-over from other donors' samples. Sequenced input: PBMCs. The rearrangement uses TRBV20-1 and TRBJ2-3; 11 bases fit TRBD2. The CDR3 DNA reads TGCAGTGCTAGCCGACTAGCGGGATGGGCAGATACGCAGTATTTT. Its protein product is CSASRLAGWADTQYF.